The rows below give T cell receptor beta chains drawn from one sample of a study of cytomegalovirus exposure and HLA in healthy donors. TCRdb's copy holds only in-frame clones and misses some; the assay was immunoSEQ multiplex PCR. There are over 200,000 clones in the sample; around 89% occur only once, and 1% lies in the top ten. The source material was PBMCs. Receptor source: a woman in her late teens or twenties in good health and CMV-seronegative. Each CDR3 is given with its conserved first and last residue. A D gene is named only where the DNA matches it firmly. Clone size is not always given. Where it is, it says once, few, many or a class for expanded clones.

d_gene	v_gene	j_gene	abundance	CDR3aa	CDR3nt
TRBD1	TRBV9	TRBJ1-2	.	CASSGYRGNHYGYTF	TGTGCCAGCAGCGGGTACAGGGGTAATCACTATGGCTACACCTTC
.	TRBV5-1	TRBJ2-7	.	CASSSDIPTYEQYF	TGCGCCAGCAGCTCGGACATTCCAACCTACGAGCAGTACTTC
.	TRBV7-2	TRBJ1-1	.	CASRAQDYTEAFF	TGTGCCAGCAGAGCACAGGATTACACTGAAGCTTTCTTT
.	TRBV11-3	TRBJ2-5	.	CASSLRGEGETQYF	TGTGCCAGCAGCTTAAGGGGGGAGGGTGAGACCCAGTACTTC
.	TRBV4-2	TRBJ1-1	.	CASSQFQGGEAFF	TGTGCCAGCAGCCAGTTTCAAGGGGGTGAAGCTTTCTTT
TRBD1	TRBV27	TRBJ1-6	.	CAVGGGQNNSPLHF	TGTGCCGTCGGGGGGGGACAGAATAATTCACCCCTCCACTTT
.	TRBV5-6	TRBJ1-2	.	CASNPTGDLYGYTF	TGTGCCAGCAACCCGACAGGCGACCTCTATGGCTACACCTTC
.	TRBV4-3	TRBJ2-3	.	CASSHNLLALGGADTQYF	TGCGCCAGCAGCCACAACTTGCTAGCGCTCGGTGGGGCAGATACGCAGTATTTT
.	TRBV5-1	TRBJ2-7	.	CASSPGGSGSYEQYF	TGCGCCAGCAGCCCTGGTGGTAGCGGCTCCTACGAGCAGTACTTC
.	TRBV5-4	TRBJ2-5	.	CASSFSRNQETQYF	TGTGCCAGCAGCTTTTCGCGCAACCAAGAGACCCAGTACTTC
.	TRBV2	TRBJ2-7	.	CASSVSGHAYEQYF	TGTGCCAGCAGTGTTTCGGGACACGCCTACGAGCAGTACTTC
TRBD2	TRBV7-9	TRBJ2-5	.	CASSPLGSGVQETQYF	TGTGCCAGCAGCCCGTTGGGTAGCGGGGTCCAAGAGACCCAGTACTTC
.	TRBV5-5	TRBJ1-2	once	CASSLIRGPYGYTF	TGTGCCAGCAGCTTGATCAGGGGACCTTATGGCTACACCTTC
TRBD1	TRBV29-1	TRBJ1-4	.	CSVEQGGRNEKLFF	TGCAGCGTTGAACAGGGGGGAAGGAACGAAAAACTGTTTTTT
TRBD1	TRBV29-1	TRBJ2-7	.	CSVATGLHSYEQYF	TGCAGCGTTGCGACAGGGCTGCACTCCTACGAGCAGTACTTC
.	TRBV6-4	TRBJ2-1	.	CASSDSVQKRANEQFF	TGTGCCAGCAGTGACTCGGTACAGAAGCGGGCCAATGAGCAGTTCTTC
TRBD2	TRBV27	TRBJ2-3	few	CASSGTSGRHSRTDTQYF	TGTGCCAGCAGTGGGACTAGCGGGAGGCATTCCCGCACAGATACGCAGTATTTT
TRBD2	TRBV27	TRBJ2-7	.	CASSPGTSGFEQYF	TGTGCCAGCAGTCCTGGGACTAGCGGGTTCGAGCAGTACTTC
.	TRBV11-2	TRBJ2-5	.	CASSSGTPQETQYF	TGTGCCAGCAGCTCCGGGACTCCTCAAGAGACCCAGTACTTC
.	TRBV5-1	TRBJ1-4	.	CASSQTGSPNEKLFF	TGCGCCAGCAGCCAGACAGGTTCGCCTAATGAAAAACTGTTTTTT
TRBD2	TRBV6-6	TRBJ2-3	.	CASRERDSQYF	TGTGCCAGCAGGGAGCGGGATTCGCAGTATTTT
TRBD1	TRBV5-1	TRBJ2-2	.	CASSGDRGANTGELFF	TGCGCCAGCAGCGGTGACAGGGGTGCAAACACCGGGGAGCTGTTTTTT
TRBD1	TRBV4-1	TRBJ1-1	.	CASSQRDSRNTEAFF	TGCGCCAGCAGCCAACGGGACAGTCGGAACACTGAAGCTTTCTTT
.	TRBV7-9	TRBJ2-7	.	CASSLVSSYEQYF	TGTGCCAGCAGCTTAGTCAGCTCCTACGAGCAGTACTTC
TRBD2	TRBV2	TRBJ2-1	.	CASILAGRGGQFF	TGTGCCAGCATTCTAGCGGGGAGGGGGGGGCAGTTCTTC
.	TRBV9	TRBJ1-2	.	CASSEYRDLNYGYTF	TGTGCCAGCAGCGAATACAGGGACCTTAACTATGGCTACACCTTC
.	TRBV4-1	TRBJ2-1	.	CASSPPQIGNEQFF	TGCGCCAGCAGCCCCCCCCAGATTGGCAATGAGCAGTTCTTC
TRBD1	TRBV5-1	TRBJ1-2	.	CASTTGQANYGYTF	TGCGCCAGCACCACCGGACAGGCTAACTATGGCTACACCTTC
TRBD1	TRBV5-1	TRBJ2-5	.	CASSLAGTGQETQYF	TGCGCCAGCAGCTTGGCCGGGACAGGGCAAGAGACCCAGTACTTC
.	TRBV5-1	TRBJ2-5	.	CASSQDWEETQYF	TGCGCCAGCAGCCAGGACTGGGAAGAGACCCAGTACTTC
.	TRBV4-3	TRBJ2-2	.	CASSQEWFTGTTNTGELFF	TGCGCCAGCAGCCAAGAATGGTTCACAGGGACCACGAACACCGGGGAGCTGTTTTTT
.	TRBV5-1	TRBJ2-3	.	CASTHGVGDTQYF	TGCGCCAGCACCCACGGGGTTGGGGATACGCAGTATTTT
.	TRBV7-2	TRBJ1-1	.	CASSLERGGGTEAFF	TGTGCCAGCAGCTTGGAGCGGGGGGGTGGCACTGAAGCTTTCTTT
TRBD2	TRBV6-8	TRBJ2-1	.	CASIGGTSGRNEQFF	TGTGCCAGCATAGGTGGGACTAGCGGACGCAATGAGCAGTTCTTC